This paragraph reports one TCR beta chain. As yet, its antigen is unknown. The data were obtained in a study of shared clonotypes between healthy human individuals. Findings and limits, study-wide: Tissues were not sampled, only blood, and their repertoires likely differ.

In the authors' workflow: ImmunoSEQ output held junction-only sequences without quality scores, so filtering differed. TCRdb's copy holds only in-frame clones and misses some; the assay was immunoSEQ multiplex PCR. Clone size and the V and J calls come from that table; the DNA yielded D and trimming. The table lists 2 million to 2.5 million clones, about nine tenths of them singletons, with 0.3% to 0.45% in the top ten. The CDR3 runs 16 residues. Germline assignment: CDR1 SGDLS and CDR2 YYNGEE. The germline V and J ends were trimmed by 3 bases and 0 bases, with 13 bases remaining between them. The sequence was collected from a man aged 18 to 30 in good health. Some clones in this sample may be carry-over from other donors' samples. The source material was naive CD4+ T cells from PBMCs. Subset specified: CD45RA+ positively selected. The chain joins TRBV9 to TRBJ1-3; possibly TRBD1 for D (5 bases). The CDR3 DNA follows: TGTGCCAGCAGCGGAGGGGCCAGGAACTCTGGAAACACCATATATTTT. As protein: CASSGGARNSGNTIYF.